A selection of T cell receptor beta chains follows, all from one sample in a study of fetal regulatory T cell absence and autoimmunity. Measured with immunoSEQ multiplex PCR; TCRdb has only the in-frame clones, and not every one. Found here are some 46,000 clones, about 80% of them singletons; the top ten hold roughly 0.37%. The sample was cord blood. The source of these receptors is a newborn boy with IPEX syndrome. CDR3s include the opening cysteine and the closing phenylalanine or tryptophan. D genes are given only for firm matches. Some rows have no size entry. The others give once, few or many, or a class for an expanded clone.

cdr3_length d_call clone_size j_call v_call cdr3_nt cdr3_aa
15 TRBD1 NA TRBJ1-2 TRBV19 TGTGCCAGTAGTAGGGAACAGGGGCCTTACTATGGCTACACCTTC CASSREQGPYYGYTF
14 NA NA TRBJ2-3 TRBV2 TGTGCCACCCGGGCGGGGAGACGTGGGAATACGCAGTATTTT CATRAGRRGNTQYF
14 NA NA TRBJ2-7 TRBV6-1 TGTGCCAGCAGTGAAGACGGGCCGTCCTACGAGCAGTACTTC CASSEDGPSYEQYF
14 NA NA TRBJ1-1 TRBV29-1 TGCAGCGTTTATCGGATTAATGTGAACACTGAAGCTTTCTTT CSVYRINVNTEAFF
12 NA once TRBJ2-7 TRBV30 TGTGCCTGGAGTGTACTCCCCTACGAGCAGTACTTC CAWSVLPYEQYF
15 NA NA TRBJ2-7 TRBV6-6 TGTGCCAGCAGTTTGGGCTTTCCGAGCTCCTACGAGCAGTACTTC CASSLGFPSSYEQYF
13 NA NA TRBJ2-3 TRBV7-2 TGTGCCAGCAGCTTATGGTTTACAGATACGCAGTATTTT CASSLWFTDTQYF
12 NA NA TRBJ2-7 TRBV5-6 TGTGCCAGCAGCTTGTTCCCCTACGAGCAGTACTTC CASSLFPYEQYF
16 TRBD1 NA TRBJ1-5 TRBV10-3 TGTGCCATCAGTGACCCGGACAGGGGCGGCAATCAGCCCCAGCATTTT CAISDPDRGGNQPQHF
15 TRBD2 NA TRBJ2-2 TRBV27 TGTGCCAGCAGTTTAGGGGGACTAGCTGGCGGGGAGCTGTTTTTT CASSLGGLAGGELFF
15 NA NA TRBJ1-5 TRBV27 TGTGCCAGCAGGCCTGGGGGGGCCAGCAATCAGCCCCAGCATTTT CASRPGGASNQPQHF
12 NA few TRBJ2-7 TRBV6-5 TGTGCCAGCAGTTACGACGCCTACGAGCAGTACTTC CASSYDAYEQYF
15 TRBD1 NA TRBJ1-5 TRBV7-2 TGTGCCAGCAGCTTCCAGGGGGATAGCAATCAGCCCCAGCATTTT CASSFQGDSNQPQHF
14 TRBD1 NA TRBJ1-1 TRBV6-1 TGTGCCAGCAGTTCACAGGGGGCCGACACTGAAGCTTTCTTT CASSSQGADTEAFF
15 TRBD1 NA TRBJ1-5 TRBV11-2 TGTGCCAGCAGTCCGACAGGGGGGAGCAATCAGCCCCAGCATTTT CASSPTGGSNQPQHF
11 NA NA TRBJ2-3 TRBV7-8 TGTGCCAGCAGCTTCACAGATACGCAGTATTTT CASSFTDTQYF
12 NA NA TRBJ2-3 TRBV11-3 TGTGCCAGCAGCTTAGGGAGGAATACGCAGTATTTT CASSLGRNTQYF
13 NA few TRBJ2-7 TRBV5-1 TGCGCCAGCAGCTTGGAACAGTCCTACGAGCAGTACTTC CASSLEQSYEQYF
15 TRBD1 NA TRBJ2-7 TRBV5-6 TGTGCCAGCAGCCCCTCCGGGACAGGTTCCTACGAGCAGTACTTC CASSPSGTGSYEQYF